This T cell receptor beta chain was documented in a study of long-term antiretroviral therapy in people with HIV. The wider study: By about a decade, the earliest samples predate the 2015 immediate-ART recommendation.

CDR1 and CDR2 (germline): SGHDN, FVKESK. J gave up 4 bases and V 4 bases, and 2 bases lay outside the gene matches. This CDR3 spans 15 amino acids. About this clone itself: Its target is unknown.

immunoSEQ v3.0 was run at survey level. The method was immunoSEQ multiplex PCR; TCRdb's version includes in-frame clones alone and lacks a portion of them. The table includes around 31,000 clones, 70% to 90% detected once. Study-wide findings and caveats: ART-treated samples gained diversity yet remained below transplant donor controls. Compared with controls, HIV repertoires showed narrower CDR3 length ranges.

The receptor's source is a man aged 18 to 29 with HIV. The sequences come from unsorted PBMCs, collected 0.8 years before starting antiretroviral therapy. The rearrangement joins TRBV14 to TRBJ2-1; TRBD2 agrees at 12 bases. Here the CDR3 DNA reads TGTGCCAGCAGCCCACTAGCGGGGGGTTACAATGAGCAGTTCTTC. It yields the protein CASSPLAGGYNEQFF.